The clone carrying this TCR beta chain turned up a few times. Its specificity is not known. The data are from a study of T cells in narcolepsy. Study-level findings and limits: Autoreactive clonotypes reportedly recurred in blood of same and different patients, not controls. In some patient and control memory CD4+ samples, autoreactive clones were absent.

The repertoire was sequenced with immunoSEQ multiplex PCR; TCRdb's copy has only in-frame clones and lacks some. The table includes approximately 26,000 clones, around 84% detected once. Looked up from germline, CDR1 is LGHNA and CDR2 is YSLEER. The CDR3 spans 14 residues. V trimming: 0 bases; J trimming: 7 bases; junction bases outside the gene matches: 5. This chain connects TRBV4-3 to TRBJ2-7; 8 nucleotides agree with TRBD1. The sample consisted of memory (CD45RA-) CD4+ T cells from blood. This sequence originates from a human donor in good health. The CDR3 region is CASSQDQGAGEQYF. As DNA, the CDR3 is TGCGCCAGCAGCCAAGATCAGGGGGCGGGGGAGCAGTACTTC.